The subject of this entry is one T cell receptor (beta chain). Antigen: not known. The entirety of the isolated RNA underwent reverse transcription, so expressed TCRB transcripts were sequenced. Each sample of naive, central memory or regulatory T cells had, on average, about 3.57 million reads. Repertoires were generated with immunoSEQ multiplex PCR, while TCRdb's copy carries only in-frame clones and drops some. The repertoire holds roughly 150,000 clones, with roughly 8% as singletons. These data come from a study of beta chain features in type 1 diabetes. About the research overall: Sorted cells, about 98,000,000 in number, were examined across all samples. General observations from the study: Moderately but significantly shorter TCRB CDR3s were found in Type 1 diabetes patients in all four CD4+ subsets.

The germline CDR1 and CDR2 sequences are MNHEY and SVGAGI. This CDR3 spans 15 amino acids. V dropped 2 bases and J dropped 8 bases, with 18 bases sitting between them. A heparinised blood draw that averaged around 0.12 L was obtained once from each donor. Sorted cells reached over 95% purity in every population. The receptor's source is a young man with type 1 diabetes. The sequencing sample was made of central memory CD4+ T cells from blood. The chain couples TRBV6-5 to TRBJ1-2; weak D call: TRBD1 (6 bases). The CDR3 loop reads CASSYVQGHGLGYTF. CDR3 bases: TGTGCCAGCAGTTACGTTCAGGGACACGGGTTGGGCTACACCTTC.